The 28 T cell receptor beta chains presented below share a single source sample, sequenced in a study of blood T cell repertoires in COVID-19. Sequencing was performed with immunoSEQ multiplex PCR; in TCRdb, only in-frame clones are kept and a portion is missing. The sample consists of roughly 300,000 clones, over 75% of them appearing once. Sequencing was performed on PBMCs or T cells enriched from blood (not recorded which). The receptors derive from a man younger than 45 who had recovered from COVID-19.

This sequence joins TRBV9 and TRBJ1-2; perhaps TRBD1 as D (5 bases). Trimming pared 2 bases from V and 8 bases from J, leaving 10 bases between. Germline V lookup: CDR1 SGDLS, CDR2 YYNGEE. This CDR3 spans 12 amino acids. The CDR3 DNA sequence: TGTGCCAGCAGCGTCGGAAGGGGAGGCTACACCTTC. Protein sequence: CASSVGRGGYTF.

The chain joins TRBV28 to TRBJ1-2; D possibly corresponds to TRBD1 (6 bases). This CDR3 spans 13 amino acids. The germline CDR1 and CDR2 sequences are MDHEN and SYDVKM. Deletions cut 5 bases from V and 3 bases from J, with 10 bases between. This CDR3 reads CASSLQGYYGYTF. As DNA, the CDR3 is TGTGCCAGCAGTCTACAGGGATACTATGGCTACACCTTC.

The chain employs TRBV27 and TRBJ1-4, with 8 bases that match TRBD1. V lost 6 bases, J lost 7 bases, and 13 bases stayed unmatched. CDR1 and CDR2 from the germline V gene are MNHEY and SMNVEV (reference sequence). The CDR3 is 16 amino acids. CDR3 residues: CASRSNQGARGEKLFF. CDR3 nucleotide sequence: TGTGCCAGCAGATCCAATCAGGGGGCGCGGGGTGAAAAACTGTTTTTT.

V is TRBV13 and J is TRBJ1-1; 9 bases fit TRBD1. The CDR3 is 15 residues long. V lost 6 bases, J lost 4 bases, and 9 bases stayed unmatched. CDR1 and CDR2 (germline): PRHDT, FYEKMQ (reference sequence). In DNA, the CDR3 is TGTGCCAGCAGACCCAGGGACAGGGTGATCACTGAAGCTTTCTTT. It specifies CASRPRDRVITEAFF.

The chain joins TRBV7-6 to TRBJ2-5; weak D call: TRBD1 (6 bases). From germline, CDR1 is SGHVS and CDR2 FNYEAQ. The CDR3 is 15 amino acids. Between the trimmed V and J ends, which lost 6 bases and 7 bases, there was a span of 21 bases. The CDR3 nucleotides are TGTGCCAGCAGAGACACCGGGACAACCCTTGGGACCCAGTACTTC. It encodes CASRDTGTTLGTQYF.

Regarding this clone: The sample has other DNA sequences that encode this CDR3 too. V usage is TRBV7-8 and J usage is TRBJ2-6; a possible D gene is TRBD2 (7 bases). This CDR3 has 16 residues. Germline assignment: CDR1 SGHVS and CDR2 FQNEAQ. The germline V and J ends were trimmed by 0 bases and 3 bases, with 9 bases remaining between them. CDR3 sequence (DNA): TGTGCCAGCAGCTTAGCGGGGGGGCGTGGGGCCAACGTCCTGACTTTC. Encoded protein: CASSLAGGRGANVLTF.

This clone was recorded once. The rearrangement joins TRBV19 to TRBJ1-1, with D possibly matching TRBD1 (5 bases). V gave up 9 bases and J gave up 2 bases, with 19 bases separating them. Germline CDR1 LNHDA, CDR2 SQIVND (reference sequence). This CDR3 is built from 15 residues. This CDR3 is CASIGPGAGNTEAFF. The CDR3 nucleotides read TGTGCCAGCATTGGGCCCGGGGCGGGAAACACTGAAGCTTTCTTT.

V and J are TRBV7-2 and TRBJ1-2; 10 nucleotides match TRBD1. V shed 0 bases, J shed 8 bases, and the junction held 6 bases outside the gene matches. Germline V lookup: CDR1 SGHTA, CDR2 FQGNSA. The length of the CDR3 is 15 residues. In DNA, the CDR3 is TGTGCCAGCAGCTTAGCGACAGGACAGGGGGACGGCTACACCTTC. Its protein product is CASSLATGQGDGYTF.

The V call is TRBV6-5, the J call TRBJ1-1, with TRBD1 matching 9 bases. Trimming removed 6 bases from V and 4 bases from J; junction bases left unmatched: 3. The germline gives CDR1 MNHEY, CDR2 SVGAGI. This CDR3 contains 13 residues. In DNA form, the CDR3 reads TGTGCCAGCAGACAGGGGGCCAGCACTGAAGCTTTCTTT. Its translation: CASRQGASTEAFF.

The CDR3 protein is CASSPGQGLPYEQYF. DNA of the CDR3: TGTGCCAGCAGCCCAGGACAGGGCCTTCCCTACGAGCAGTACTTC. The chain has TRBV5-4 and TRBJ2-7; 8 bases are a match to TRBD1. In germline, CDR1 is SGHNT, CDR2 YYREEE (reference sequence). CDR3 length: 15 amino acids. V gave up 4 bases and J gave up 2 bases; unmatched junction bases: 8.

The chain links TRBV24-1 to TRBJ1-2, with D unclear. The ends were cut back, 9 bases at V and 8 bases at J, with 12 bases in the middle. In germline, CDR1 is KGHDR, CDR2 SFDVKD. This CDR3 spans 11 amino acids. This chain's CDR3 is CATRGSGGYTF. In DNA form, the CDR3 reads TGTGCCACCCGGGGTTCCGGCGGCTACACCTTC.

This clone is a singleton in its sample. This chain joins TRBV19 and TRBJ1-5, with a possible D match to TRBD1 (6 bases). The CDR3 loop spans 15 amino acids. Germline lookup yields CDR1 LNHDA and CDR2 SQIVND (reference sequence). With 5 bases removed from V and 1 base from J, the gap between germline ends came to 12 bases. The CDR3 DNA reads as TGTGCCAGTAGTGGACCGGGACACAGCAATCAGCCCCAGCATTTT. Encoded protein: CASSGPGHSNQPQHF.

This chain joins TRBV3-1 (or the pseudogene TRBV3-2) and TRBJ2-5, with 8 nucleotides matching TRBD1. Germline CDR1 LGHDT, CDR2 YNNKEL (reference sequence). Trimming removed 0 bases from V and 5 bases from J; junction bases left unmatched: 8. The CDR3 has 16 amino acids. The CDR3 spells CASSQDGPGGLETQYF. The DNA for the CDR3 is TGTGCCAGCAGCCAAGATGGCCCAGGGGGCCTGGAGACCCAGTACTTC.

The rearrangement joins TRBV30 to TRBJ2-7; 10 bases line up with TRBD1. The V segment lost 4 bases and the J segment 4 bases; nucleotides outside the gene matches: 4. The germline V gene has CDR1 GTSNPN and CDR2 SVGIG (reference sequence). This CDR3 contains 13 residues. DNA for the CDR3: TGTGCCTGGACCCTGGACAGGGGGTACGAGCAGTACTTC. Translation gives CAWTLDRGYEQYF. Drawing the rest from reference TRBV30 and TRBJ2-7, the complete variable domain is SQTIHQWPATLVQPVGSPLSLECTVEGTSNPNLYWYRQAAGRGLQLLFYSVGIGQISSEVPQNLSASRPQDRQFILSSKKLLLSDSGFYLCAWTLDRGYEQYFGPGTRLTVT.

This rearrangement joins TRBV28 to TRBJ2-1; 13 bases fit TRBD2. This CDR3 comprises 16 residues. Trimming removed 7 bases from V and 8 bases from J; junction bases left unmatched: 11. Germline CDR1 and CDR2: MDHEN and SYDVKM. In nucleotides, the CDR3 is TGTGCCAGCACCACCCCGACTAGCGGGGGGCGGGATGAGCAGTTCTTC. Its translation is CASTTPTSGGRDEQFF.

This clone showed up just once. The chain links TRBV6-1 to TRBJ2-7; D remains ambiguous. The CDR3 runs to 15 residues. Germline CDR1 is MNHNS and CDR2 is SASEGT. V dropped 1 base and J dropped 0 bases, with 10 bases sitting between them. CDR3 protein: CASSEDGSSSYEQYF. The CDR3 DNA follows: TGTGCCAGCAGTGAAGATGGCAGTTCCTCCTACGAGCAGTACTTC.

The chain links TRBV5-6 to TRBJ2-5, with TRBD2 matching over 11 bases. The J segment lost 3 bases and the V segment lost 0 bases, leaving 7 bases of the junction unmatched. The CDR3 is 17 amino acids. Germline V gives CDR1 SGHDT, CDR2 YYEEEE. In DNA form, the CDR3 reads TGTGCCAGCAGCTTGGGGCTAGCGGGAGGTCTCGAAGAGACCCAGTACTTC. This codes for CASSLGLAGGLEETQYF.

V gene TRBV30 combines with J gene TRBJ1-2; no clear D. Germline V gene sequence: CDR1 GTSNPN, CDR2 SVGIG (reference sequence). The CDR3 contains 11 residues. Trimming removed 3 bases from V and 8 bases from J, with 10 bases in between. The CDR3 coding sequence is TGTGCCTGGAGCCTGGCCGAAGGCTACACCTTC. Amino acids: CAWSLAEGYTF.

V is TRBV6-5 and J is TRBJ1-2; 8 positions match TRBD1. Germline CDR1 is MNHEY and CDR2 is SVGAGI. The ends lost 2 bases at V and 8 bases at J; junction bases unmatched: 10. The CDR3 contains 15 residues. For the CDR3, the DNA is TGTGCCAGCAGTTACACCCCGGCAGGGGGCCAGGGCTACACCTTC. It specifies CASSYTPAGGQGYTF.

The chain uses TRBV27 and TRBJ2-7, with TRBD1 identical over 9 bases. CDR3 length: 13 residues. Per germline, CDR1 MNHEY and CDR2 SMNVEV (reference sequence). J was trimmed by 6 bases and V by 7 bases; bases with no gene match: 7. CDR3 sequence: CASTGTGSSEQYF. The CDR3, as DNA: TGTGCCAGCACCGGGACAGGGTCATCCGAGCAGTACTTC.

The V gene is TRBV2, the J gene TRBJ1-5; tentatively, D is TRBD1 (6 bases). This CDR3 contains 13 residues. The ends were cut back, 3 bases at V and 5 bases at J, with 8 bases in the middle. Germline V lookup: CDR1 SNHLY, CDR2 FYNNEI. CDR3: CASSDQGYQPQHF. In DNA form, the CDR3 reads TGTGCCAGCAGTGACCAGGGGTATCAGCCCCAGCATTTT.

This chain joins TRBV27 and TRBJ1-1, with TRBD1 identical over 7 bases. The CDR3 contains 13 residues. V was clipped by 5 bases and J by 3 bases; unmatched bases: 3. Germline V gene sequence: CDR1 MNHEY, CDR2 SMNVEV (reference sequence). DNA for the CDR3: TGTGCCAGCAGTACCACAGGGGACACTGAAGCTTTCTTT. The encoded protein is CASSTTGDTEAFF.

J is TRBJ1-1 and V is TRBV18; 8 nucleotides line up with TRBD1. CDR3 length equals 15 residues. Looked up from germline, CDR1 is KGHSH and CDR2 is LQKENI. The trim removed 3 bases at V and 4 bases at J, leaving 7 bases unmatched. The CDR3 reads CASSPGQGEATEAFF. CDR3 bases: TGTGCCAGCTCACCCGGACAGGGAGAGGCCACTGAAGCTTTCTTT.

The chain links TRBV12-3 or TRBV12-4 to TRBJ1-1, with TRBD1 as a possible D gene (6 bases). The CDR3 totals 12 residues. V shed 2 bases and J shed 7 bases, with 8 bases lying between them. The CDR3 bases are TGTGCCAGCAGTTTACCACAGGGTGAAGCTTTCTTT. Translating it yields CASSLPQGEAFF.

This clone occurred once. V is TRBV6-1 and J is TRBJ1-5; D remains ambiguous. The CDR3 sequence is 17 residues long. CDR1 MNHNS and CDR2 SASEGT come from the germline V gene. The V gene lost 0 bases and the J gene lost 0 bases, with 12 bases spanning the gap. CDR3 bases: TGTGCCAGCAGTGAAGCGCCGTCAGTTTATAGCAATCAGCCCCAGCATTTT. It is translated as CASSEAPSVYSNQPQHF.

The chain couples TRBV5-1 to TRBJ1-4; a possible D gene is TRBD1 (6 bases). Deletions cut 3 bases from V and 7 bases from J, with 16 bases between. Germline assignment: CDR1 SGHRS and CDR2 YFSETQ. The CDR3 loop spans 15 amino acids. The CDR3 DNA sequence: TGCGCCAGCAGCTCGTCTACAGGGATGGGTGAAAAACTGTTTTTT. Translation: CASSSSTGMGEKLFF.

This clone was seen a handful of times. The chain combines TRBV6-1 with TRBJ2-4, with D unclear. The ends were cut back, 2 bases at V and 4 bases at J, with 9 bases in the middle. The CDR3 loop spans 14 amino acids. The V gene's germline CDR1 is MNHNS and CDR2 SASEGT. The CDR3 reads CASSESVAKNIQYF. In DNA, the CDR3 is TGTGCCAGCAGTGAAAGTGTAGCAAAAAACATTCAGTACTTC.

The chain's CDR3 is CASILTGNTEAFF. The CDR3 DNA follows: TGTGCCAGCATCCTGACAGGGAACACTGAAGCTTTCTTT. The chain is built from TRBV12-3 or TRBV12-4 and TRBJ1-1; D may be TRBD1 (6 bases). This CDR3 region has 13 residues. Trimming pared 7 bases from V and 1 base from J, leaving 10 bases between.